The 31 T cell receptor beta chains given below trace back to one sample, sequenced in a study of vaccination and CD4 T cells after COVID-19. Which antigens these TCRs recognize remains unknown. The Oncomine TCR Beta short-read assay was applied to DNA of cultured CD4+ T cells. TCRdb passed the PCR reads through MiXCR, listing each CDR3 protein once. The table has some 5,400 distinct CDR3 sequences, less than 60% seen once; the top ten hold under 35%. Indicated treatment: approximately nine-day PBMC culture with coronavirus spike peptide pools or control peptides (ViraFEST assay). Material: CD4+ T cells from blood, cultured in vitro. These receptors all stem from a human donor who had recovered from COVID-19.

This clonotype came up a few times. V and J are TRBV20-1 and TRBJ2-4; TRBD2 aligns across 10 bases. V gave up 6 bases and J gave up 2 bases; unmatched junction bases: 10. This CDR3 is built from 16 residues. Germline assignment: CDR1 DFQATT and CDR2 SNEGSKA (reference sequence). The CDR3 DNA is TGCAGTGCCTGCCGGGTAGCGGGGGGATCCAAAAACATTCAGTACTTC. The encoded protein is CSACRVAGGSKNIQYF.

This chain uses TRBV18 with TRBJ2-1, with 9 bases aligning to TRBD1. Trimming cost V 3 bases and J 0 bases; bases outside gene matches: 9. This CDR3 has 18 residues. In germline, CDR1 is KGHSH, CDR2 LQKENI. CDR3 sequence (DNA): TGTGCCAGCTCACCCTACCTGACGGGACAGGGCTCCTACAATGAGCAGTTCTTC. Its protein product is CASSPYLTGQGSYNEQFF.

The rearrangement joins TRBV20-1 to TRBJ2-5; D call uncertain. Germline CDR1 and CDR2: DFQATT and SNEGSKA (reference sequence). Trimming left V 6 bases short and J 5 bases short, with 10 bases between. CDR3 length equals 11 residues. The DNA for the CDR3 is TGCAGTGCCATATACTGGGAGACCCAGTACTTC. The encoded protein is CSAIYWETQYF.

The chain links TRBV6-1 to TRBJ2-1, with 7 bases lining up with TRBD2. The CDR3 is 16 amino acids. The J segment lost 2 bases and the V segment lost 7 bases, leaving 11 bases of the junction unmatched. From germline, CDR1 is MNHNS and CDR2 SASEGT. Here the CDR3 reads CASIQGSSGPYNEQFF. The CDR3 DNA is TGTGCCAGCATCCAAGGGTCTAGCGGACCCTACAATGAGCAGTTCTTC.

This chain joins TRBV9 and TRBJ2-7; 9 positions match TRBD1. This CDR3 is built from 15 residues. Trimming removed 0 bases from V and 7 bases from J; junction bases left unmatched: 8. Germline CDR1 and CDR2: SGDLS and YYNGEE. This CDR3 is CASSVVPGQGREQYF. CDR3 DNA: TGTGCCAGCAGCGTAGTTCCGGGACAGGGAAGGGAGCAGTACTTC.

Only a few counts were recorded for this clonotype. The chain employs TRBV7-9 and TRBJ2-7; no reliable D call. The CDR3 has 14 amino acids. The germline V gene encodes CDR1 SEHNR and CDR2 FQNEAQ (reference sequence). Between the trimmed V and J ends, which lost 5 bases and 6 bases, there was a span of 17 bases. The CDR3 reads CASSQNGVSSEQYF. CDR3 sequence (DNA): TGTGCCAGCAGCCAGAATGGGGTTTCGTCCGAGCAGTACTTC.

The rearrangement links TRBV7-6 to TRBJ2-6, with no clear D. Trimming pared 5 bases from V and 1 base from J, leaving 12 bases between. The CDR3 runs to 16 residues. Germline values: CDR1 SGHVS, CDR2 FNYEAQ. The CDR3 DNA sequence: TGTGCCAGCAGCCCAAACTGGGGTTCTGGGGCCAACGTCCTGACTTTC. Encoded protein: CASSPNWGSGANVLTF.

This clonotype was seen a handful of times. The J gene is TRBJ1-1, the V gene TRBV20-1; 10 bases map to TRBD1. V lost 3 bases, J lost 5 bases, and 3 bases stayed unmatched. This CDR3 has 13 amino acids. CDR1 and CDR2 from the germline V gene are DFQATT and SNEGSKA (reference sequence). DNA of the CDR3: TGCAGTGCTAGTCGACAGGGGGCTACTGAAGCTTTCTTT. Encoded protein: CSASRQGATEAFF.

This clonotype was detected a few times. This CDR3 reads CASSKRKNRGQVWSYNSPLHF. In DNA, the CDR3 is TGTGCCAGCAGCAAAAGGAAGAACAGGGGGCAAGTGTGGTCCTATAATTCACCCCTCCACTTT. The genes are TRBV21-1 and TRBJ1-6; the D call in the table, TRBD1, was not verified against the DNA. TRBV21-1 is reported as a pseudogene. The CDR3 consists of 21 residues.

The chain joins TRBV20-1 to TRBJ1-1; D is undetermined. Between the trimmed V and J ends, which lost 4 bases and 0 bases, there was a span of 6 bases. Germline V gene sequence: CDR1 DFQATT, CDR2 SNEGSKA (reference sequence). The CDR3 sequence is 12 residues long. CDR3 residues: CSAIRMNTEAFF. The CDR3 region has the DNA TGCAGTGCTATTCGGATGAACACTGAAGCTTTCTTT.

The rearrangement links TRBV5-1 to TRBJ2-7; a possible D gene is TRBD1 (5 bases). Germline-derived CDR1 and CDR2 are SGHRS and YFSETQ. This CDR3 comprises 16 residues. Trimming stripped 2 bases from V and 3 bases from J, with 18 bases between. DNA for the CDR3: TGCGCCAGCAGCTTATCCCCCGGGCAGGGAAACTACGAGCAGTACTTC. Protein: CASSLSPGQGNYEQYF.

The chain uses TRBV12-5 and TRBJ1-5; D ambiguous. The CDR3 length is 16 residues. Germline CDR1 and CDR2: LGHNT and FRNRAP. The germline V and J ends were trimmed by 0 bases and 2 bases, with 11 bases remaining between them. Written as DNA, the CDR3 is TGTGCTAGTGGTTTGGTACTGGGAAACGGCAATCAGCCCCAGCATTTT. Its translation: CASGLVLGNGNQPQHF. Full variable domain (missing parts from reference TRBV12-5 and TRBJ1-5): DARVTQTPRHKVTEMGQEVTMRCQPILGHNTVFWYRQTMMQGLELLAYFRNRAPLDDSGMPKDRFSAEMPDATLATLKIQPSEPRDSAVYFCASGLVLGNGNQPQHFGDGTRLSIL.

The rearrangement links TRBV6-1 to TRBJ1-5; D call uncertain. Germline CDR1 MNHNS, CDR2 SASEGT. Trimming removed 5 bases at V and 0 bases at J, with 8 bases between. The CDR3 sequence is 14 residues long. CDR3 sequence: CASSKGRSNQPQHF. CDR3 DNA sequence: TGTGCCAGCAGTAAGGGCCGTAGCAATCAGCCCCAGCATTTT.

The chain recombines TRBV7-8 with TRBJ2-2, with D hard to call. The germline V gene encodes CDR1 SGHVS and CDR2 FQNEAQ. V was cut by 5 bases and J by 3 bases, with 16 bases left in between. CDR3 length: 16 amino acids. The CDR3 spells CASSLSSSRYTGELFF. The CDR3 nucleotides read TGTGCCAGCAGCCTCTCTAGTTCTAGGTACACCGGGGAGCTGTTTTTT.

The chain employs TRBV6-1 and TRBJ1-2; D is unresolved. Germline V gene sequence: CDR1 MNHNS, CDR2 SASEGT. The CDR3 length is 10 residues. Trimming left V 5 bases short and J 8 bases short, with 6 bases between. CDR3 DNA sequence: TGTGCCAGCAGTAGTGGAGGCTACACCTTC. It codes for CASSSGGYTF.

The chain's CDR3 is CASSLWLAQQETQYF. The CDR3 DNA is TGTGCCAGCAGCTTGTGGCTAGCGCAACAAGAGACCCAGTACTTC. The J gene is TRBJ2-5, the V gene TRBV5-4; TRBD2 might be the D (6 bases). The germline V gene encodes CDR1 SGHNT and CDR2 YYREEE (reference sequence). The CDR3 sequence is 15 residues long. The V end was cut by 1 base, the J end by 2 bases, with 12 bases between. The variable domain in full, completed from reference TRBV5-4 and TRBJ2-5, reads ETGVTQSPTHLIKTRGQQVTLRCSSQSGHNTVSWYQQALGQGPQFIFQYYREEENGRGNFPPRFSGLQFPNYSSELNVNALELDDSALYLCASSLWLAQQETQYFGPGTRLLVL.

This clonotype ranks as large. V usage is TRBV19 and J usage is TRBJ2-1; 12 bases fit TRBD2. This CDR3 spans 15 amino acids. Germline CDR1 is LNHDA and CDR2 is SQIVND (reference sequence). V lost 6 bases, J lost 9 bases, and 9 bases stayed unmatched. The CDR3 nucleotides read TGTGCCAGTAGCAGACTAGCGGGGGATACTACTGAGCAGTTCTTC. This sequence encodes CASSRLAGDTTEQFF.

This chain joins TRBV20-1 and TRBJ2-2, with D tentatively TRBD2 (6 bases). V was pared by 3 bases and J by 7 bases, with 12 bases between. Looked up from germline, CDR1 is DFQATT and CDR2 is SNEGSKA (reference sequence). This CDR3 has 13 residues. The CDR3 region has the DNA TGCAGTGCTAGCGGGAGAGGGGTCGGGGAGCTGTTTTTT. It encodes CSASGRGVGELFF.

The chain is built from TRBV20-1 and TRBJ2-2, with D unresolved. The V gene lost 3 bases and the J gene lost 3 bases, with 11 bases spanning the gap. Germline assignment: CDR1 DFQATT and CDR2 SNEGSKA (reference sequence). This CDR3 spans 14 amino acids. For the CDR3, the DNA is TGCAGTGCTAGTCTTAGTCCGCACACCGGGGAGCTGTTTTTT. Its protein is CSASLSPHTGELFF.

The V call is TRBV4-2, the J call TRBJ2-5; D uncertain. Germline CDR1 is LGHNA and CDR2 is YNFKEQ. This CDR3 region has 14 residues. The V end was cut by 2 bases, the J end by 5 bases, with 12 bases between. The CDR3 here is CASSQYQLGETQYF. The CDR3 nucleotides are TGTGCCAGCAGCCAATACCAGCTTGGGGAGACCCAGTACTTC.

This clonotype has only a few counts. The CDR3 here is CATSRESNTYNEQFF. CDR3 bases: TGTGCCACCAGCAGAGAATCGAACACCTACAATGAGCAGTTCTTC. The rearrangement links TRBV15 to TRBJ2-1; no firm D call. Trimming left V 0 bases short and J 2 bases short, with 8 bases between. Germline assignment: CDR1 LNHNV and CDR2 YYDKDF (reference sequence). This CDR3 spans 15 amino acids.

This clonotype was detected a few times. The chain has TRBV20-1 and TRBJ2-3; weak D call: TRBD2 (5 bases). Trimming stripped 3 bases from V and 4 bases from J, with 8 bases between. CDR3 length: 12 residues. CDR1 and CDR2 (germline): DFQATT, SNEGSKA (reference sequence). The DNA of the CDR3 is TGCAGTGCTAGCGGCGGGTCAGATACGCAGTATTTT. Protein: CSASGGSDTQYF.

The CDR3 DNA sequence: TGCAGTGCTAGAGGGGTAAAGGGGGGACACACGAGGGATACGCAGTATTTT. This codes for CSARGVKGGHTRDTQYF. This chain joins TRBV20-1 and TRBJ2-3; D may correspond to TRBD1 or TRBD2 (6 bases each). The V and J ends lost 1 base and 6 bases respectively, with 23 bases between them. CDR1 and CDR2 from the germline V gene are DFQATT and SNEGSKA (reference sequence). The CDR3 covers 17 residues.

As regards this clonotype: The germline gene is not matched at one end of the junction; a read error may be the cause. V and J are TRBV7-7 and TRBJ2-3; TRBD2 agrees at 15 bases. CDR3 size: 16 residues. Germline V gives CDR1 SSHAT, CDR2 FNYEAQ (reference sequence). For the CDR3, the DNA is TGTGCTAGCAGCCCGGGACTAGCGGGGGGATCAGATACGCAGTATTTT. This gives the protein CASSPGLAGGSDTQYF.

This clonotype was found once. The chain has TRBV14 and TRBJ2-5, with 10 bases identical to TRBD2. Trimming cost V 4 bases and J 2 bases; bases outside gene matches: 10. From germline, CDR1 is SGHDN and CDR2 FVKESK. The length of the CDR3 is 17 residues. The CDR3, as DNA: TGTGCCAGCAGCCTCAGGCCTAGCGGGAGAGGTCAAGAGACCCAGTACTTC. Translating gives CASSLRPSGRGQETQYF.

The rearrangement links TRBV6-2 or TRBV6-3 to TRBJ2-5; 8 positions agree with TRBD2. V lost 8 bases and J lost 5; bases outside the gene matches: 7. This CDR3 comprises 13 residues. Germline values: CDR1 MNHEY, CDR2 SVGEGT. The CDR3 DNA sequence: TGTGCCAGCCTAACTAGCGGAGGGGAGACCCAGTACTTC. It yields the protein CASLTSGGETQYF.

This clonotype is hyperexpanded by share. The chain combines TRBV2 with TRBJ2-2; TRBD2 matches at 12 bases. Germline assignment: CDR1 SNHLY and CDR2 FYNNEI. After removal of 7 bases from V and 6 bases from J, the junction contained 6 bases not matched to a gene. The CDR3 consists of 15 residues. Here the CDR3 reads CASTPWTSGAGELFF. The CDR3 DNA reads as TGTGCCAGCACCCCGTGGACTAGCGGGGCCGGGGAGCTGTTTTTT.

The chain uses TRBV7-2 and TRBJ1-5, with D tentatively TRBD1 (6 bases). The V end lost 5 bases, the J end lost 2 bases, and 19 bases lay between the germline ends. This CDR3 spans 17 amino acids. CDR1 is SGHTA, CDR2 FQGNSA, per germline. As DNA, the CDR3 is TGTGCCAGCAGCCTACAGCCCACAGGGATTGGCAATCAGCCCCAGCATTTT. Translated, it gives CASSLQPTGIGNQPQHF.

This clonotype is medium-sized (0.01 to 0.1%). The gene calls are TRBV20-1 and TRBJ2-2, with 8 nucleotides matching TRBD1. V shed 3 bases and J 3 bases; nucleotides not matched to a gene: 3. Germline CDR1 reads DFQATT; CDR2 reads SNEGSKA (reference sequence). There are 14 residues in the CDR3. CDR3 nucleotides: TGCAGTGCTAGGACAGGGGAGGACACCGGGGAGCTGTTTTTT. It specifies CSARTGEDTGELFF.

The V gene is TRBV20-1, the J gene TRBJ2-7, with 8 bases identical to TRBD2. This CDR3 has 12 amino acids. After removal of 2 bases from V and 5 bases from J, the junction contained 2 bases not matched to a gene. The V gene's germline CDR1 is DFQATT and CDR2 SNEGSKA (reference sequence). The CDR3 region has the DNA TGCAGTGCTAGACTAGCGGGCCACGAGCAGTACTTC. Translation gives CSARLAGHEQYF.

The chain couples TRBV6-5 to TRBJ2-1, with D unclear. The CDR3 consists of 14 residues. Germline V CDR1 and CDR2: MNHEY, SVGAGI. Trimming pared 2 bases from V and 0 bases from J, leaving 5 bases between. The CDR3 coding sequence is TGTGCCAGCAGTTACGTGGGCTCCTACAATGAGCAGTTCTTC. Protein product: CASSYVGSYNEQFF.